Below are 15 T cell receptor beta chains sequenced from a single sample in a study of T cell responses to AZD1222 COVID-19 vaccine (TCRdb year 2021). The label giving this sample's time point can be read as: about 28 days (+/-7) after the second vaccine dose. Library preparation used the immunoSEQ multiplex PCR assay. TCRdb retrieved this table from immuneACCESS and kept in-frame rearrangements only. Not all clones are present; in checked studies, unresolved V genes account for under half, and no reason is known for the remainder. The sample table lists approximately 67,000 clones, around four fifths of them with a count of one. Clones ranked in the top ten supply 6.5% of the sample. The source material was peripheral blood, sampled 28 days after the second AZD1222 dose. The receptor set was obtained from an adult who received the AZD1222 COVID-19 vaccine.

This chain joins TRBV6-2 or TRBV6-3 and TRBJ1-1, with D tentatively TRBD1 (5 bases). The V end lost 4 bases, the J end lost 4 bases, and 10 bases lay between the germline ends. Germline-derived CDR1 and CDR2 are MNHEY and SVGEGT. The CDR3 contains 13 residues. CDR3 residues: CASSFQGGTEAFF. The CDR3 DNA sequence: TGTGCCAGCAGTTTCCAGGGAGGCACTGAAGCTTTCTTT.

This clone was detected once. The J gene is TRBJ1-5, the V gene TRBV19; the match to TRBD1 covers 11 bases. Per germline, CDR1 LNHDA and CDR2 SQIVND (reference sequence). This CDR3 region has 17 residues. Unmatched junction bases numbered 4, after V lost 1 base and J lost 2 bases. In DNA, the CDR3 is TGTGCCAGTAGTATAGTGTGGGACAGGGGGGGCAATCAGCCCCAGCATTTT. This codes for CASSIVWDRGGNQPQHF.

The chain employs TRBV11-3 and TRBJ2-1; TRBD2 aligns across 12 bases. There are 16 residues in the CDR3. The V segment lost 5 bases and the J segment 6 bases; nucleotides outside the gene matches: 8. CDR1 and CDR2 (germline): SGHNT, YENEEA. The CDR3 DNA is TGTGCCAGCAGCCCCGGGACTAGCGGGCTTTTCAATGAGCAGTTCTTC. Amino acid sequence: CASSPGTSGLFNEQFF.

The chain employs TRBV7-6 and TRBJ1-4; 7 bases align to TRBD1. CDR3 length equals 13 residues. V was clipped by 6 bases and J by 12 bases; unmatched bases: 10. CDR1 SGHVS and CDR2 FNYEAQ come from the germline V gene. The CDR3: CASSPGGADELFF. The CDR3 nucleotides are TGTGCCAGCAGTCCAGGGGGGGCCGATGAACTGTTTTTT.

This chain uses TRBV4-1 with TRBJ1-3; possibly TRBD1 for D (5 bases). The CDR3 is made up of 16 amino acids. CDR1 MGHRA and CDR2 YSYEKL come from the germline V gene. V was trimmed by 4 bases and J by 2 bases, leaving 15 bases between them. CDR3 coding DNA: TGCGCCAGCAGCCCCCTTGGTGCAGGGCCTGGAAACACCATATATTTT. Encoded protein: CASSPLGAGPGNTIYF.

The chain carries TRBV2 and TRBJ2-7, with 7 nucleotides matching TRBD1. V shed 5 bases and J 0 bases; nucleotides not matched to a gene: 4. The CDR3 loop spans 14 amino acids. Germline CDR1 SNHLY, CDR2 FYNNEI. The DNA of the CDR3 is TGTGCCAGCAGTCGCCGGGACAGCTCCTACGAGCAGTACTTC. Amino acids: CASSRRDSSYEQYF.

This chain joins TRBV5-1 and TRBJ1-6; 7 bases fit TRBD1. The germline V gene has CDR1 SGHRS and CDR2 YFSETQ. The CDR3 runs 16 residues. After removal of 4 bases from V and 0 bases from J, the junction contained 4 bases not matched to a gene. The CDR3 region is CASSETGSSYNSPLHF. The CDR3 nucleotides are TGCGCCAGCAGCGAGACAGGGAGCTCCTATAATTCACCCCTCCACTTT.

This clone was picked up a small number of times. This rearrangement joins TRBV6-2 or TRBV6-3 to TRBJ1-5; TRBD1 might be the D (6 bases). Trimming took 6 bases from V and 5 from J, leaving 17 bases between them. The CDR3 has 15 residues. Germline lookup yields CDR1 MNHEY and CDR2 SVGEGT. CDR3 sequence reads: CASSLPPGQYQPQHF. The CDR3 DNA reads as TGTGCCAGCAGCCTTCCCCCGGGACAATATCAGCCCCAGCATTTT.

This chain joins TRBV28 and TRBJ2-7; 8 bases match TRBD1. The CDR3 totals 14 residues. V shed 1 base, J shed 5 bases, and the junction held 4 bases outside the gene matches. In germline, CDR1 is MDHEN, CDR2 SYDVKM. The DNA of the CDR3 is TGTGCCAGCAGTTTATACGGACAGGGTGACGAGCAGTACTTC. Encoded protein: CASSLYGQGDEQYF.

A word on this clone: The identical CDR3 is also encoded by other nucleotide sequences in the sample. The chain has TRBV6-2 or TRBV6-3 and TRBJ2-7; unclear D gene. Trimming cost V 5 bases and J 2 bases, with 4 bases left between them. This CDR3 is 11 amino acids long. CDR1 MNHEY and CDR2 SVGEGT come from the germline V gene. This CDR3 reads CASSRTYEQYF. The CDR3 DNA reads TGTGCCAGCAGTAGAACCTACGAGCAGTACTTC.

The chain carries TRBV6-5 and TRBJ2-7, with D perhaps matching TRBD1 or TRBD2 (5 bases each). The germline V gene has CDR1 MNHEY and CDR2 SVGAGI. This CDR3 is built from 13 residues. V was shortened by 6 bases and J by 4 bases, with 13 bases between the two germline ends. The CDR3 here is CASSAEGLYEQYF. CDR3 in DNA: TGTGCCAGCAGCGCCGAGGGGCTATACGAGCAGTACTTC.

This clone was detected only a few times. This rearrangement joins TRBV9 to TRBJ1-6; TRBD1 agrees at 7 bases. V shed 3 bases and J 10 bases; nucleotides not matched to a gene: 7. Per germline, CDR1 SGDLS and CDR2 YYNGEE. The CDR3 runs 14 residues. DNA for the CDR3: TGTGCCAGCAGCGGACAGGGCGGATACTCACCCCTCCACTTT. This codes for CASSGQGGYSPLHF. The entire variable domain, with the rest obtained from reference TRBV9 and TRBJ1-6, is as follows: DSGVTQTPKHLITATGQRVTLRCSPRSGDLSVYWYQQSLDQGLQFLIQYYNGEERAKGNILERFSAQQFPDLHSELNLSSLELGDSALYFCASSGQGGYSPLHFGNGTRLTVT.

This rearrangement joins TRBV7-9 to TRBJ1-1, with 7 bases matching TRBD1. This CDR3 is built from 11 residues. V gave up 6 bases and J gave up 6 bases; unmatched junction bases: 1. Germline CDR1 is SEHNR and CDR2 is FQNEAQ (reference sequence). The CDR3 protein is CASRRGPEAFF. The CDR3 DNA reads TGTGCCAGCAGGAGGGGGCCTGAAGCTTTCTTT. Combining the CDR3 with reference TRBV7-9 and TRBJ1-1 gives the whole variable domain DTGVSQNPRHKITKRGQNVTFRCDPISEHNRLYWYRQTLGQGPEFLTYFQNEAQLEKSRLLSDRFSAERPKGSFSTLEIQRTEQGDSAMYLCASRRGPEAFFGQGTRLTVV.

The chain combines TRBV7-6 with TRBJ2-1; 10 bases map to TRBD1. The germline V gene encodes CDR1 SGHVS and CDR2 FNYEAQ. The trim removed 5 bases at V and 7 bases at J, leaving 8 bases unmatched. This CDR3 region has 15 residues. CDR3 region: CASSPGQGSWNEQFF. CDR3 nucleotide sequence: TGTGCCAGCAGCCCGGGACAGGGGAGTTGGAATGAGCAGTTCTTC.

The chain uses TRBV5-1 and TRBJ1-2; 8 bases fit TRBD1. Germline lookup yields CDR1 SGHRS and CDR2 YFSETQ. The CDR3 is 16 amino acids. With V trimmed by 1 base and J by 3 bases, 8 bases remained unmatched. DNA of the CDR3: TGCGCCAGCAGCTTGATGCCGGGACAGGTATACTATGGCTACACCTTC. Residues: CASSLMPGQVYYGYTF. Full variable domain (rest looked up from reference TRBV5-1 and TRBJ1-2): KAGVTQTPRYLIKTRGQQVTLSCSPISGHRSVSWYQQTPGQGLQFLFEYFSETQRNKGNFPGRFSGRQFSNSRSEMNVSTLELGDSALYLCASSLMPGQVYYGYTFGSGTRLTVV.